This T cell receptor (beta chain) was documented in a study of blood T cell repertoires in COVID-19. What the recovered Cohort 3 donors had was two negative PCRs, clearance, or symptom resolution. TCRdb's copy holds only in-frame clones and misses some; the assay was immunoSEQ multiplex PCR. This sample has about 370,000 clones; 85% to 90% occur once, and the top ten carry about 1%. Trimming stripped 1 base from V and 9 bases from J, with 10 bases between. Germline V gene data show CDR1 as MNHEY and CDR2 as SMNVEV (reference sequence). The CDR3 is 13 residues long. The chain joins TRBV27 to TRBJ2-1; D remains unclear. The specimen was PBMCs or T cells enriched from blood (not recorded which). The clonotype was recovered from a man aged 18 to 35 who had recovered from COVID-19. DNA for the CDR3: TGTGCCAGCAGTTTATTCAGCGCGAGTGAGCAGTTCTTC. This gives the protein CASSLFSASEQFF.